This T cell receptor beta chain appears in the sequencing data of a study of T cell responses to AZD1222 COVID-19 vaccine. On this clone itself: Its antigen is as yet unknown.

Findings of the study overall: Only 5 or 6 AZD1222 recipients were seropositive at baseline.

The CDR3 contains 15 residues. The V and J ends lost 4 bases and 3 bases, in that order; junction bases with no gene match: 3. Germline CDR1 reads LGHDT; CDR2 reads YNNKEL (reference sequence). Profiled with immunoSEQ multiplex PCR; TCRdb holds only in-frame clones, not every one. This repertoire shows under 130,000 clones, roughly nine tenths found once; its top ten account for approximately 1.3%. The TCR was taken from an adult in good health. The sequencing used peripheral blood, collected on day 0 of AZD1222 vaccination. The chain carries TRBV3-1 (or the pseudogene TRBV3-2) and TRBJ1-3, with 10 bases that match TRBD1. Here the CDR3 reads CASSLGTGVGNTIYF. The CDR3 region has the DNA TGTGCCAGCAGCCTAGGGACAGGGGTTGGAAACACCATATATTTT.